One and the same sample provided the 6 T cell receptor beta chains below, sequenced in a study of cytomegalovirus exposure and HLA in healthy donors. PCR used 60 Vbeta primers and 13 Jbeta primers. Sequencing used immunoSEQ multiplex PCR; TCRdb keeps in-frame clones, though not all of them. Its table lists 95,000 to 110,000 clones. Sequenced input: PBMCs. The receptors were gathered from a man between 35 and 55 years old in good health and CMV-seronegative.

This sequence joins TRBV4-3 and TRBJ2-5; possibly TRBD1 for D (6 bases). The CDR3 contains 18 residues. Germline CDR1 is LGHNA and CDR2 is YSLEER. Trimming took 0 bases from V and 2 from J, leaving 19 bases between them. This CDR3 reads CASSQEWVVQGRQETQYF. CDR3 in DNA: TGCGCCAGCAGCCAAGAATGGGTTGTGCAGGGGCGACAAGAGACCCAGTACTTC.

This chain connects TRBV9 to TRBJ2-3, with D possibly being TRBD2 (6 bases). The CDR3 consists of 14 residues. In germline, CDR1 is SGDLS, CDR2 YYNGEE. V was cut by 0 bases and J by 6 bases, with 11 bases left in between. CDR3 bases: TGTGCCAGCAGCGTAGCGATGGCGGGGGATACGCAGTATTTT. Encoded protein: CASSVAMAGDTQYF.

CDR3 DNA sequence: TGTGCCAGCAGTTTGGGAACAGGGTTTTCCCAAGAGACCCAGTACTTC. Translating gives CASSLGTGFSQETQYF. V gene TRBV28 combines with J gene TRBJ2-5, with a possible D match to TRBD1 (6 bases). The germline gives CDR1 MDHEN, CDR2 SYDVKM. CDR3 size: 16 residues. V was cut by 3 bases and J by 1 base, with 15 bases left in between.

The genes are TRBV2 and TRBJ1-1; D remains unclear. Germline CDR1 SNHLY, CDR2 FYNNEI. The CDR3 length is 11 residues. The V and J ends lost 5 bases and 5 bases respectively, with 6 bases between them. CDR3 loop: CASSFRTEAFF. The DNA for the CDR3 is TGTGCCAGCAGTTTTAGAACTGAAGCTTTCTTT. Together with reference TRBV2 and TRBJ1-1, the CDR3 gives the full variable domain: EPEVTQTPSHQVTQMGQEVILRCVPISNHLYFYWYRQILGQKVEFLVSFYNNEISEKSEIFDDQFSVERPDGSNFTLKIRSTKLEDSAMYFCASSFRTEAFFGQGTRLTVV.

The chain couples TRBV28 to TRBJ2-3, with 8 bases fitting TRBD2. Trimming at V came to 2 bases and at J to 4 bases, leaving 11 bases not matched to a gene. CDR1 MDHEN and CDR2 SYDVKM come from the germline V gene. The CDR3 covers 17 residues. This chain's CDR3 is CASSLGGGTRQADTQYF. The CDR3 coding sequence is TGTGCCAGCAGTTTAGGGGGTGGGACTAGGCAGGCAGATACGCAGTATTTT.

The genes are TRBV11-2 and TRBJ2-2; 7 positions agree with TRBD1. Germline assignment: CDR1 SGHAT and CDR2 FQNNGV. This CDR3 region has 13 residues. J gave up 6 bases and V 2 bases, and 0 bases lay outside the gene matches. The CDR3 reads CASSLRGPGELFF. The CDR3 bases are TGTGCCAGCAGCTTAAGGGGGCCCGGGGAGCTGTTTTTT.